The TCR beta chain described here comes from a study of shared clonotypes between healthy human individuals. Study details: Plates per donor: three CD4 naive, three CD4 memory, two CD8 naive, one CD8 memory.

Study-level points and caveats: Clonotype sharing across donors was expected to vary with sequencing depth. Blood alone was sampled, and tissue repertoires likely differ.

A CD45RA-negative memory subset and a CD45RA+ naive subset were separated from the CD4+ cells. The germline V gene encodes CDR1 SGHNT and CDR2 YYREEE (reference sequence). The CDR3 contains 17 residues. Here immunoSEQ multiplex PCR was the method, and the copy in TCRdb shows in-frame clones only, minus some. The table lists 330,000 or so clones, around 79% of them singletons. Concerning this clone: No antigen is known for it. Given a far larger clone just one base away, this is likely a sequencing read error. The sample holds other DNA sequences that translate to the same CDR3.

The TCR sequence derives from a man aged 25 to 40 in good health. This chain connects TRBV5-4 to TRBJ1-1; possibly TRBD1 for D (5 bases). Sequencing used memory CD4+ T cells sorted from blood. Subset here: CD45RA-negative fraction. CDR3 protein: CASSHRLGRRRMTEAFF. CDR3 sequence (DNA): TGTGCCAGCAGCCACCGTTTGGGGCGCCGGAGGATGACTGAAGCCTTCTTT.